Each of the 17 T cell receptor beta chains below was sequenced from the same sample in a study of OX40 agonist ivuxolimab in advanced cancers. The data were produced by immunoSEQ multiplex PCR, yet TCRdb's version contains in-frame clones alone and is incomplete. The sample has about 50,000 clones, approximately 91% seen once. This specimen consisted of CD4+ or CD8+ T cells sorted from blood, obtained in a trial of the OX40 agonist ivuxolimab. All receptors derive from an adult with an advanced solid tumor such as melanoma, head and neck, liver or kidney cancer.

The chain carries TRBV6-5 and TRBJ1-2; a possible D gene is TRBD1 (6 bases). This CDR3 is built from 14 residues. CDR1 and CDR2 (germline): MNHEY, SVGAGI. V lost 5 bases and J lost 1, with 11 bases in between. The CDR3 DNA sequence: TGTGCCAGCAGTCTCGCGGACAGTAACTATGGCTACACCTTC. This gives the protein CASSLADSNYGYTF.

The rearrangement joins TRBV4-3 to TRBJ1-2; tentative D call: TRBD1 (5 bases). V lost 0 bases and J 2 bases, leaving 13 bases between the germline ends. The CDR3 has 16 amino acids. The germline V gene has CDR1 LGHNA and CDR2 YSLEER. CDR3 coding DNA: TGCGCCAGCAGCCAAGAGGGGCACCTGGAGAACTATGGCTACACCTTC. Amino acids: CASSQEGHLENYGYTF.

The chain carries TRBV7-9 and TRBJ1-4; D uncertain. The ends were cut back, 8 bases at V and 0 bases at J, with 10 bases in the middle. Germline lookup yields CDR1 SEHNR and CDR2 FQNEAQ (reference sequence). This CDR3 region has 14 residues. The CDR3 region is CASYDGATNEKLFF. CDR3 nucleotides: TGTGCCAGCTACGACGGTGCAACTAATGAAAAACTGTTTTTT.

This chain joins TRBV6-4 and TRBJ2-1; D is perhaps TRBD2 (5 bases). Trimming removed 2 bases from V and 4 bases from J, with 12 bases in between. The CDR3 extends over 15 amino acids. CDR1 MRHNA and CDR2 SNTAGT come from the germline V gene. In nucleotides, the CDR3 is TGTGCCAGCAGTGACGGGTTAGCGCCATACAATGAGCAGTTCTTC. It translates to CASSDGLAPYNEQFF.

The CDR3 spells CASGPDRMNTEAFF. The DNA for the CDR3 is TGTGCCAGCGGACCAGACAGGATGAACACTGAAGCTTTCTTT. This chain joins TRBV5-6 and TRBJ1-1; D may be TRBD1 (6 bases). Trimming took 7 bases from V and 0 from J, leaving 13 bases between them. The germline gives CDR1 SGHDT, CDR2 YYEEEE. The CDR3 runs 14 residues.

The CDR3 DNA reads TGTGCCAGTAGTTGGGACTCGAACACTGAAGCTTTCTTT. Translation: CASSWDSNTEAFF. The chain employs TRBV19 and TRBJ1-1; possible D gene TRBD1, 5 bases. V lost 5 bases and J 1 base, leaving 8 bases between the germline ends. Germline V CDR1 and CDR2: LNHDA, SQIVND (reference sequence). This CDR3 has 13 residues.

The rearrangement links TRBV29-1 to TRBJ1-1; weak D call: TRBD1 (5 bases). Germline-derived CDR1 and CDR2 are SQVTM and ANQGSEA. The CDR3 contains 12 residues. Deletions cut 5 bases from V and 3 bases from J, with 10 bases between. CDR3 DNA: TGCAGCGTTCCGGGGACTTACACTGAAGCTTTCTTT. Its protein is CSVPGTYTEAFF.

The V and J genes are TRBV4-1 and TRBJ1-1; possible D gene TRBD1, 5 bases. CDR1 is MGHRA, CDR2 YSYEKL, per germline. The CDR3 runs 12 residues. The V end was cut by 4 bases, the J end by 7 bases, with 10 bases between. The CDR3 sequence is CASSPFGGEAFF. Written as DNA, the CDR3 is TGCGCCAGCAGCCCTTTCGGGGGTGAAGCTTTCTTT.

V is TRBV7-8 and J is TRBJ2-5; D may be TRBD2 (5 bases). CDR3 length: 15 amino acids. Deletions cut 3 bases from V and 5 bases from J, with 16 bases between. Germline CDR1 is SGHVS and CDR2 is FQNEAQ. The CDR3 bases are TGTGCCAGCAGCTTGATACTAGGGCTAGGGGAGACCCAGTACTTC. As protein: CASSLILGLGETQYF.

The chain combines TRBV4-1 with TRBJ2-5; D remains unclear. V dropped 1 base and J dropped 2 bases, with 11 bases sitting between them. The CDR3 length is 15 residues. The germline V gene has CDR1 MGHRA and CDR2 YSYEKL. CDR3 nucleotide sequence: TGCGCCAGCAGCCAAGGTATCAGGCCGCAAGAGACCCAGTACTTC. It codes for CASSQGIRPQETQYF.

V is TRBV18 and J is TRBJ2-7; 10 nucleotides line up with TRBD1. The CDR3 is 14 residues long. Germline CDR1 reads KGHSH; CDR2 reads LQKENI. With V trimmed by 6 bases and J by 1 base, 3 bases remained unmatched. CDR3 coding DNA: TGTGCCAGCTCGCTGGGACAGGGGTCCTACGAGCAGTACTTC. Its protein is CASSLGQGSYEQYF.

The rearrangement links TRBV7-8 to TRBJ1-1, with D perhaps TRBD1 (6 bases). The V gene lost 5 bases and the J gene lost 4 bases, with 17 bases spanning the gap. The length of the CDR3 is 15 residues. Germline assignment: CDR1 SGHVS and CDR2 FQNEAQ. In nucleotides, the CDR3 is TGTGCCAGCAGCCCCGGGACATCCGGATCCACTGAAGCTTTCTTT. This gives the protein CASSPGTSGSTEAFF.

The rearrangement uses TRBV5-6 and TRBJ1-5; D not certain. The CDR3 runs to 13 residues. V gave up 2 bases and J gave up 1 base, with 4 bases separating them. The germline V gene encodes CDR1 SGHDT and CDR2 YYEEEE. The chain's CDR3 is CASSFSSNQPQHF. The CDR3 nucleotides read TGTGCCAGCAGCTTTTCAAGCAATCAGCCCCAGCATTTT.

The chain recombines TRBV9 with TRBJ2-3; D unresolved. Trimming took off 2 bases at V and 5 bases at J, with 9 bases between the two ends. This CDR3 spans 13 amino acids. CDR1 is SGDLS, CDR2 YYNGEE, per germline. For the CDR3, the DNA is TGTGCCAGCAGCGTGTCGTGGGGAGATACGCAGTATTTT. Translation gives CASSVSWGDTQYF.

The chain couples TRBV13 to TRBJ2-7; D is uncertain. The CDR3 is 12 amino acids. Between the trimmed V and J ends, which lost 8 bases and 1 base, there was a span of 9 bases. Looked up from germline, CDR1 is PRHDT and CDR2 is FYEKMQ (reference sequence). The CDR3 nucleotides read TGTGCCAGCGGTACCGAGTCCTACGAGCAGTACTTC. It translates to CASGTESYEQYF.

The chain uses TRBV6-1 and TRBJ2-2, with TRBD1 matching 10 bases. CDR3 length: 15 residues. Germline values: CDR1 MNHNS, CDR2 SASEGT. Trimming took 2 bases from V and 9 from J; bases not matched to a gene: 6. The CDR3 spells CASSEIWDRGWELFF. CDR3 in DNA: TGTGCCAGCAGTGAAATATGGGACAGGGGTTGGGAGCTGTTTTTT.

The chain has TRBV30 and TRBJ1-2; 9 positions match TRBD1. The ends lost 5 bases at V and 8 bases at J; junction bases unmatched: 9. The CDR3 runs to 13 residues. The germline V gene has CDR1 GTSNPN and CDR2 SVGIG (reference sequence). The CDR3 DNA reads TGTGCCTGGGGGGCAGGGGACAGGGACGGCTACACCTTC. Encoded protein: CAWGAGDRDGYTF. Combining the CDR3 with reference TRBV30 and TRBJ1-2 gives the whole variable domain SQTIHQWPATLVQPVGSPLSLECTVEGTSNPNLYWYRQAAGRGLQLLFYSVGIGQISSEVPQNLSASRPQDRQFILSSKKLLLSDSGFYLCAWGAGDRDGYTFGSGTRLTVV.